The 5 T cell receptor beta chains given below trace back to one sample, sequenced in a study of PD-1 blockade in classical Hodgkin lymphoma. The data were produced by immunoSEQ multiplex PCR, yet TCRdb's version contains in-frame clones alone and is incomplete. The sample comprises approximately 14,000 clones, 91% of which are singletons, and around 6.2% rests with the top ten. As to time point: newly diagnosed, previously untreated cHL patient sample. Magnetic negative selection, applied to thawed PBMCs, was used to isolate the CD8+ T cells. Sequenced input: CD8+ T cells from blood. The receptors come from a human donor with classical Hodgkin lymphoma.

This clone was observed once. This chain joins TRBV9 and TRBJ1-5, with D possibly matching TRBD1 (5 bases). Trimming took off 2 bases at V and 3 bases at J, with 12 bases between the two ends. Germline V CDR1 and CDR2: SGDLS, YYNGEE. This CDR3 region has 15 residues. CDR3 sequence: CASSVGGGPNQPQHF. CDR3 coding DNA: TGTGCCAGCAGCGTTGGGGGAGGTCCCAATCAGCCCCAGCATTTT. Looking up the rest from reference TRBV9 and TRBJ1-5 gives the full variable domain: DSGVTQTPKHLITATGQRVTLRCSPRSGDLSVYWYQQSLDQGLQFLIQYYNGEERAKGNILERFSAQQFPDLHSELNLSSLELGDSALYFCASSVGGGPNQPQHFGDGTRLSIL.

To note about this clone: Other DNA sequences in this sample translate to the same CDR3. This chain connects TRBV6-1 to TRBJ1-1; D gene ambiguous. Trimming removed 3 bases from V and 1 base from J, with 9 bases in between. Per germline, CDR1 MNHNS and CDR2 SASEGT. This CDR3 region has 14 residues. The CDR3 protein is CASSEGSGNTEAFF. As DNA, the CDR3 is TGTGCCAGCAGTGAGGGATCTGGGAACACTGAAGCTTTCTTT.

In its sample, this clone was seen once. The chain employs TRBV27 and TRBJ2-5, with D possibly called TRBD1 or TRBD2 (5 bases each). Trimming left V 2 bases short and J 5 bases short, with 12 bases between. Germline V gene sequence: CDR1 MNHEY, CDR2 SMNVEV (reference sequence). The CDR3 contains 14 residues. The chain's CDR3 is CASSLRGAGETQYF. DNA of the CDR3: TGTGCCAGCAGTTTAAGAGGGGCAGGGGAGACCCAGTACTTC.

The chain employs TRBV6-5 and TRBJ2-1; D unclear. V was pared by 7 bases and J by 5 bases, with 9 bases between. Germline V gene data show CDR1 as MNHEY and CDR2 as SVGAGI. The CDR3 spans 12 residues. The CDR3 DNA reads TGTGCCAGCAAGGCCACAGACAATGAGCAGTTCTTC. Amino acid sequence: CASKATDNEQFF.

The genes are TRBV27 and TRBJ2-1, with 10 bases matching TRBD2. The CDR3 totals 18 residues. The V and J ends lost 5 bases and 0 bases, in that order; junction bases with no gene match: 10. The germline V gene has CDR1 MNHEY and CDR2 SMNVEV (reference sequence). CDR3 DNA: TGTGCCAGCAGTGGGGGGCTAGCGGGAGCCCTCTCCTACAATGAGCAGTTCTTC. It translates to CASSGGLAGALSYNEQFF.